This T cell receptor (beta chain) was identified during a study of T cell responses to AZD1222 COVID-19 vaccine. Study-level findings and limits: No day 14 peak samples; only post-peak repertoires were characterized. Dominant CD4 TCR responses targeted spike regions 160-218 and 743-854.

Assay used: immunoSEQ multiplex PCR; TCRdb lists only in-frame clones, some missing. In the table there are about 110,000 clones, roughly 90% of which are singletons. Germline V gene sequence: CDR1 MNHNS, CDR2 SASEGT. This CDR3 contains 19 residues. V lost 2 bases, J lost 2 bases, and 13 bases stayed unmatched. Worth noting for this clone: Antigen specificity is unknown.

Combined were second doses at about 4 or about 12 weeks. The sequence was obtained from an adult who received the AZD1222 COVID-19 vaccine. The V and J genes are TRBV6-1 and TRBJ2-1, with 9 bases matching TRBD1. Specimen: peripheral blood, collected 28 days after the second AZD1222 dose. CDR3 loop: CASSEQPGTGQGPYNEQFF. The CDR3 DNA is TGTGCCAGCAGTGAACAACCTGGGACGGGACAGGGACCCTACAATGAGCAGTTCTTC.